Included here is one T cell receptor beta chain sequence, with context. Its antigen is currently unknown. This entry is derived from a study of cytomegalovirus exposure and HLA in healthy donors. Points from the study as a whole: More clonal expansion characterized HLA-associated TCR beta chains than equally common others in a later analysis. Several of the most significant clusters were apparently associated with common viral pathogens in a later analysis. Immune exposure data for these donors was limited to CMV serostatus.

The PCR was carried out with 60 Vbeta primers and 13 Jbeta primers. The method was immunoSEQ multiplex PCR; TCRdb's version includes in-frame clones alone and lacks a portion of them. The sample consists of more than 85,000 clones, roughly 80% of them appearing once. This receptor was identified in a woman aged 45-65 years in good health and CMV-seropositive. The sample comprised PBMCs.

The CDR3 sequence: CASSFRGNTEAFF. In nucleotides, the CDR3 is TGTGCCAGCAGTTTCCGGGGGAACACTGAAGCTTTCTTT. The chain couples TRBV27 to TRBJ1-1; no clear D. The length of the CDR3 is 13 residues. Trimming left V 3 bases short and J 1 base short, with 6 bases between. Germline values: CDR1 MNHEY, CDR2 SMNVEV (reference sequence).